These 25 T cell receptor beta chains share one sample of origin, sequenced in a study of blood T cell repertoires in COVID-19. Some clones are missing from TCRdb's copy, which holds only in-frame ones; the method was immunoSEQ multiplex PCR. In the table there are under 250,000 clones, 80% to 90% of which are singletons. Sequencing input: peripheral blood. The receptor set was obtained from a man aged 45-60 years who had recovered from COVID-19.

This chain links TRBV10-3 with TRBJ2-1; 10 bases line up with TRBD1. V dropped 8 bases and J dropped 4; count of bases not matched to a gene: 2. CDR1 ENHRY and CDR2 SYGVKD come from the germline V gene. The CDR3 covers 13 residues. This CDR3 is CAIRDRGYNEQFF. The CDR3 bases are TGTGCCATCCGGGACAGGGGTTACAATGAGCAGTTCTTC.

This clone was counted a single time. The CDR3 spells CASNLSEGYEQYF. The CDR3 bases are TGTGCCAGTAATCTCTCTGAGGGCTACGAGCAGTACTTC. The chain employs TRBV2 and TRBJ2-7; TRBD2 might be the D (5 bases). Germline V gives CDR1 SNHLY, CDR2 FYNNEI. The CDR3 length is 13 residues. The germline V and J ends were trimmed by 9 bases and 3 bases, with 15 bases remaining between them.

This chain connects TRBV19 to TRBJ1-1; no firm D call. The germline V gene has CDR1 LNHDA and CDR2 SQIVND (reference sequence). CDR3 length equals 16 residues. Trimming removed 0 bases at V and 6 bases at J, with 17 bases between. The chain's CDR3 is CASSIDAQVANAEAFF. Written as DNA, the CDR3 is TGTGCCAGTAGTATAGACGCTCAGGTGGCTAACGCTGAAGCTTTCTTT. The full variable domain, rest sourced from reference TRBV19 and TRBJ1-1, is DGGITQSPKYLFRKEGQNVTLSCEQNLNHDAMYWYRQDPGQGLRLIYYSQIVNDFQKGDIAEGYSVSREKKESFPLTVTSAQKNPTAFYLCASSIDAQVANAEAFFGQGTRLTVV.

The V and J genes are TRBV3-1 (or the pseudogene TRBV3-2) and TRBJ1-5, with 8 bases matching TRBD1. The trim removed 4 bases at V and 6 bases at J, leaving 11 bases unmatched. Germline CDR1 reads LGHDT; CDR2 reads YNNKEL (reference sequence). The CDR3 is made up of 16 amino acids. In DNA form, the CDR3 reads TGTGCCAGCAGCCTTGGCGGACAGGGAGGGGGTCAGCCCCAGCATTTT. Encoded protein: CASSLGGQGGGQPQHF.

This clone appeared once. The chain has TRBV19 and TRBJ2-7, with 10 bases fitting TRBD1. The ends lost 2 bases at V and 5 bases at J; junction bases unmatched: 3. The CDR3 length is 14 residues. Germline assignment: CDR1 LNHDA and CDR2 SQIVND (reference sequence). Written as DNA, the CDR3 is TGTGCCAGTAGTATATCGGGACAGGGGAACGAGCAGTACTTC. Its protein product is CASSISGQGNEQYF.

This clone was seen once. The chain has TRBV19 and TRBJ2-1; 16 bases match TRBD2. The J segment lost 3 bases and the V segment lost 4 bases, leaving 15 bases of the junction unmatched. The CDR3 length is 21 residues. Germline assignment: CDR1 LNHDA and CDR2 SQIVND (reference sequence). CDR3 bases: TGTGCCAGTAGTAACCCCCCTTGGGGACTAGCGGGAGGGGGCAACTACAATGAGCAGTTCTTC. Residues: CASSNPPWGLAGGGNYNEQFF.

The V call is TRBV20-1, the J call TRBJ2-7; D remains unclear. The V end was cut by 3 bases, the J end by 1 base, with 16 bases between. The CDR3 extends over 15 amino acids. The germline gives CDR1 DFQATT, CDR2 SNEGSKA (reference sequence). The CDR3 loop reads CSASVSPLSSYEQYF. In DNA, the CDR3 is TGCAGTGCTAGTGTGAGTCCATTAAGTTCCTACGAGCAGTACTTC.

This clone was seen once. Other DNA sequences in the same sample also yield this CDR3. The chain recombines TRBV28 with TRBJ1-1, with 9 bases that match TRBD1. This CDR3 spans 13 amino acids. V lost 5 bases, J lost 5 bases, and 3 bases stayed unmatched. In germline, CDR1 is MDHEN, CDR2 SYDVKM. The DNA of the CDR3 is TGTGCCAGCAGTCGGGACAGGGTTACTGAAGCTTTCTTT. This gives the protein CASSRDRVTEAFF.

The chain combines TRBV7-2 with TRBJ1-1; 7 bases are a match to TRBD1. Per the germline V gene, CDR1 is SGHTA and CDR2 is FQGNSA. J was trimmed by 7 bases and V by 1 base; bases with no gene match: 9. The CDR3 is 15 amino acids. The CDR3 loop is CASSLDGTAYYEAFF. The CDR3 DNA sequence: TGTGCCAGCAGCTTAGATGGGACAGCCTATTATGAAGCTTTCTTT.

This chain connects TRBV9 to TRBJ1-4; perhaps TRBD1 as D (5 bases). CDR3 length: 17 amino acids. V gave up 1 base and J gave up 4 bases, with 17 bases separating them. Germline CDR1 SGDLS, CDR2 YYNGEE. CDR3 nucleotide sequence: TGTGCCAGCAGCGTACGTGGTTCGGGGGACGGTAATGAAAAACTGTTTTTT. Its translation: CASSVRGSGDGNEKLFF.

This clone was detected only once. The gene calls are TRBV27 and TRBJ1-1; 8 nucleotides match TRBD1. CDR3 size: 13 residues. Germline V gene lookup returns CDR1 MNHEY and CDR2 SMNVEV (reference sequence). V lost 5 bases and J lost 4; bases outside the gene matches: 3. The CDR3 DNA is TGTGCCAGCAGTCCGGACAGGGCCACTGAAGCTTTCTTT. Its translation is CASSPDRATEAFF.

This chain connects TRBV10-3 to TRBJ2-1; 14 nucleotides align to TRBD2. The CDR3 covers 16 residues. V dropped 6 bases and J dropped 6; count of bases not matched to a gene: 7. CDR1 and CDR2 (germline): ENHRY, SYGVKD. The CDR3 region has the DNA TGTGCCATCAGCCCTGGACTAGCGGGAGGTCCCAATGAGCAGTTCTTC. Its translation: CAISPGLAGGPNEQFF.

The chain links TRBV5-1 to TRBJ2-1; 7 positions match TRBD1. CDR1 and CDR2 (germline): SGHRS, YFSETQ. The ends lost 5 bases at V and 2 bases at J; junction bases unmatched: 10. The CDR3 runs 16 residues. CDR3 nucleotides: TGCGCCAGCAGTCAGCCGACAGGGTCGACCTACAATGAGCAGTTCTTC. Protein product: CASSQPTGSTYNEQFF.

The rearrangement uses TRBV6-5 and TRBJ1-2, with D perhaps TRBD1 (5 bases). Trimming left V 5 bases short and J 2 bases short, with 12 bases between. This CDR3 is built from 14 residues. Germline CDR1 reads MNHEY; CDR2 reads SVGAGI. The CDR3, as DNA: TGTGCCAGCAGTCCGGCTACAGGAAACTATGGCTACACCTTC. Protein sequence: CASSPATGNYGYTF.

This clone was seen just once. The chain is built from TRBV2 and TRBJ2-1; D is uncertain. The CDR3 totals 14 residues. Trimming took 6 bases from V and 1 from J, leaving 10 bases between them. CDR1 and CDR2 (germline): SNHLY, FYNNEI. CDR3 region: CASRNTNSYNEQFF. CDR3 bases: TGTGCCAGCAGAAACACTAATTCCTACAATGAGCAGTTCTTC.

The chain recombines TRBV5-1 with TRBJ2-7, with 10 bases that match TRBD1. The CDR3 covers 15 residues. The ends lost 3 bases at V and 3 bases at J; junction bases unmatched: 6. Germline V gene lookup returns CDR1 SGHRS and CDR2 YFSETQ. This CDR3 is CASSSGTGADYEQYF. CDR3 sequence (DNA): TGCGCCAGCAGCTCCGGGACAGGGGCGGACTACGAGCAGTACTTC.

The chain links TRBV12-3 or TRBV12-4 to TRBJ1-4; no reliable D call. The CDR3 loop spans 12 amino acids. Trimming removed 5 bases from V and 3 bases from J, with 4 bases in between. The CDR3 DNA sequence: TGTGCCAGCAGTGAGTCTAATGAAAAACTGTTTTTT. Translating gives CASSESNEKLFF.

This clone was detected a few times. V usage is TRBV7-2 and J usage is TRBJ2-3, with 13 bases identical to TRBD2. J lost 5 bases, V lost 3 bases, and 5 bases had no gene match. In germline, CDR1 is SGHTA, CDR2 FQGNSA. The CDR3 totals 16 residues. The CDR3 spells CASSLVGTSGVDTQYF. The CDR3 coding sequence is TGTGCCAGCAGCTTGGTGGGGACTAGCGGGGTAGATACGCAGTATTTT.

Only a few counts were recorded for this clone. V is TRBV28 and J is TRBJ1-6, with D perhaps matching TRBD1 (5 bases). CDR1 is MDHEN, CDR2 SYDVKM, per germline. Trimming took 4 bases from V and 1 from J, leaving 8 bases between them. The CDR3 is 15 residues long. The CDR3 sequence: CASSSRVSYNSPLHF. In DNA form, the CDR3 reads TGTGCCAGCAGTTCCAGGGTGTCCTATAATTCACCCCTCCACTTT.

The chain joins TRBV6-5 to TRBJ1-6; TRBD1 agrees at 7 bases. Germline loops: CDR1 MNHEY, CDR2 SVGAGI. Trimming cost V 6 bases and J 5 bases; bases outside gene matches: 7. This CDR3 has 15 amino acids. CDR3 protein: CASRPDRAHNSPLHF. Written as DNA, the CDR3 is TGTGCCAGCAGGCCAGACAGGGCGCATAATTCACCCCTCCACTTT.

V and J are TRBV27 and TRBJ2-1, with TRBD2 matching over 10 bases. The CDR3 contains 13 residues. Germline assignment: CDR1 MNHEY and CDR2 SMNVEV (reference sequence). Trimming cost V 8 bases and J 2 bases; bases outside gene matches: 0. The CDR3 DNA reads TGTGCCAGCGGGACTAGCGCCTACAATGAGCAGTTCTTC. The encoded protein is CASGTSAYNEQFF.

The CDR3 region is CASSPGVSGNTIYF. In DNA form, the CDR3 reads TGTGCCAGCAGTCCGGGAGTCTCTGGAAACACCATATATTTT. The V call is TRBV27, the J call TRBJ1-3; D not resolved. This CDR3 contains 14 residues. Germline lookup yields CDR1 MNHEY and CDR2 SMNVEV (reference sequence). V was cut by 5 bases and J by 0 bases, with 8 bases left in between.

The chain couples TRBV7-9 to TRBJ2-2; no definite D call. CDR3 length: 19 residues. CDR1 is SEHNR, CDR2 FQNEAQ, per germline (reference sequence). V lost 3 bases to trimming and J lost 0 bases, with 20 bases between them. CDR3 DNA sequence: TGTGCCAGCAGCTTCCCCGAAGACACCTCCCACGCGAACACCGGGGAGCTGTTTTTT. Encoded protein: CASSFPEDTSHANTGELFF.

The chain combines TRBV15 with TRBJ2-4, with 9 bases fitting TRBD2. Germline CDR1 reads LNHNV; CDR2 reads YYDKDF (reference sequence). This CDR3 region has 13 residues. V dropped 9 bases and J dropped 4; count of bases not matched to a gene: 4. CDR3 nucleotides: TGTGCCACGGCGACTAGCGGAAAAAACATTCAGTACTTC. Protein sequence: CATATSGKNIQYF. Full variable domain (remainder filled in from reference TRBV15 and TRBJ2-4): DAMVIQNPRYQVTQFGKPVTLSCSQTLNHNVMYWYQQKSSQAPKLLFHYYDKDFNNEADTPDNFQSRRPNTSFCFLDIRSPGLGDTAMYLCATATSGKNIQYFGAGTRLSVL.

The gene calls are TRBV28 and TRBJ2-3; 8 bases agree with TRBD1. The germline gives CDR1 MDHEN, CDR2 SYDVKM. The CDR3 is 15 residues long. The J segment lost 4 bases and the V segment lost 4 bases, leaving 7 bases of the junction unmatched. DNA for the CDR3: TGTGCCAGCAGTTCAGGACAGGGACGCGCAGATACGCAGTATTTT. Amino acid sequence: CASSSGQGRADTQYF.